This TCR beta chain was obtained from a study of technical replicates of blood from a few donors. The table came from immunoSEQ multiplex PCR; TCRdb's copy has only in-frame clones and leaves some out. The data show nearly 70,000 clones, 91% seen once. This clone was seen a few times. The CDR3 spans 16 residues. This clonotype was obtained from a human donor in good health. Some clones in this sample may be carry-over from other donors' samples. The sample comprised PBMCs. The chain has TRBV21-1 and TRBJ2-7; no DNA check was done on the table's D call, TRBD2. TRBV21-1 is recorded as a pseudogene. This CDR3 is CASSNSSGSGLDEQYF. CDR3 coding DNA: TGTGCCAGCAGCAACTCTAGCGGGAGTGGATTGGACGAGCAGTACTTC.